A selection of T cell receptor beta chains follows, all from one sample in a study of blood T cell repertoires in COVID-19. Here immunoSEQ multiplex PCR was the method, and the copy in TCRdb shows in-frame clones only, minus some. The sample lists some 14,000 clones, roughly 90% seen once, with 20% in the top ten. Sequenced: peripheral blood. The source is a human donor with active COVID-19. The donor label of this sample is uncertain. CDR3s include the opening cysteine and the closing phenylalanine or tryptophan. D genes are given only for firm matches. Where a row states a size, it is once, few, many or the class of an expanded clone; other rows omit it.

V gene,CDR3 length,J gene,D gene,clone size,CDR3 protein,CDR3 DNA
TRBV6-4,15,TRBJ2-5,NA,few,CASILSRGYMGAQYF,TGTGCCAGCATTTTGAGTCGGGGGTACATGGGGGCCCAGTACTTC
TRBV6-5,14,TRBJ2-3,TRBD1,NA,CASISGTETDTQYF,TGTGCCAGCATCTCCGGGACAGAGACAGATACGCAGTATTTT
TRBV7-9,17,TRBJ2-5,NA,NA,CASSSTARAAFQETQYF,TGTGCCAGCAGCTCCACCGCGAGGGCGGCCTTCCAAGAGACCCAGTACTTC
TRBV5-4,14,TRBJ2-1,TRBD2,NA,CASSRIGLDGEQFF,TGTGCCAGCAGCCGTATTGGACTAGACGGTGAGCAGTTCTTC
TRBV15,16,TRBJ2-7,TRBD1,NA,CATSRAAGQGRVEQYF,TGTGCCACCAGCAGAGCCGCGGGACAGGGGAGGGTCGAGCAGTACTTC
TRBV18,14,TRBJ1-1,TRBD1,once,CASSMDRGGTEAFF,TGTGCCAGCTCCATGGACAGGGGAGGGACTGAAGCTTTCTTT
TRBV19,16,TRBJ1-4,NA,NA,CASSMAARRQYEKLFF,TGTGCCAGTAGTATGGCCGCTCGGAGGCAGTATGAAAAACTGTTTTTT
TRBV7-8,15,TRBJ2-5,NA,NA,CASSSSGGAAETQYF,TGTGCCAGCAGCTCCTCTGGGGGGGCGGCAGAGACCCAGTACTTC
TRBV5-5,13,TRBJ1-1,TRBD1,NA,CASSFGTGKGAFF,TGTGCCAGCAGCTTCGGGACAGGGAAAGGAGCTTTCTTT
TRBV10-3,14,TRBJ2-7,TRBD2,NA,CAISVGPGRDEQYF,TGTGCCATCAGTGTAGGTCCGGGGAGGGACGAGCAGTACTTC
TRBV5-1,17,TRBJ2-2,TRBD1,NA,CASSLDAWTGGGGELFF,TGCGCCAGCAGCTTGGATGCCTGGACAGGGGGCGGTGGGGAGCTGTTTTTT
TRBV6-5,16,TRBJ2-6,NA,NA,CASSSGGVSGANVLTF,TGTGCCAGCAGTTCTGGCGGCGTCTCTGGGGCCAACGTCCTGACTTTC
TRBV7-8,16,TRBJ2-5,TRBD1,NA,CASSLAQGTVQETQYF,TGTGCCAGCAGCTTAGCGCAGGGGACAGTCCAAGAGACCCAGTACTTC
TRBV24-1,11,TRBJ2-5,NA,NA,CATSAGETQYF,TGTGCCACCAGTGCCGGGGAGACCCAGTACTTC
TRBV9,17,TRBJ2-1,TRBD2,NA,CASSPRGGSDLRNEQFF,TGTGCCAGCAGCCCCCGGGGGGGGTCAGATCTTAGGAATGAGCAGTTCTTC
TRBV6-5,15,TRBJ1-3,NA,NA,CASSRLDSYGNTIYF,TGTGCCAGCAGTCGCCTGGACAGCTATGGAAACACCATATATTTT
TRBV6-2/TRBV6-3,15,TRBJ2-1,NA,once,CASSLTGPSYNEQFF,TGTGCCAGCAGCCTTACAGGGCCCTCTTACAATGAGCAGTTCTTC
TRBV5-1,15,TRBJ2-5,TRBD1,NA,CASSLEGQNGETQYF,TGCGCCAGCAGCTTGGAGGGACAGAACGGAGAGACCCAGTACTTC
TRBV18,15,TRBJ2-5,TRBD2,NA,CASSPPAGGGETQYF,TGTGCCAGCTCACCCCCGGCGGGGGGAGGAGAGACCCAGTACTTC
TRBV27,14,TRBJ2-4,TRBD2,NA,CASSLAGGYDIQYF,TGTGCCAGCAGTCTAGCGGGGGGGTACGACATTCAGTACTTC
TRBV19,19,TRBJ1-5,TRBD1,NA,CASSIVGPGGGYSNQPQHF,TGTGCCAGTAGTATAGTAGGGCCAGGGGGCGGCTATAGCAATCAGCCCCAGCATTTT
TRBV10-3,13,TRBJ1-6,TRBD1,NA,CAARQGGNSPLHF,TGTGCCGCCAGACAGGGGGGTAATTCACCCCTCCACTTT